Below, one T cell receptor (beta chain) is given with its context. Its target is unknown. CDR3 length: 11 amino acids. Germline-derived CDR1 and CDR2 are DFQATT and SNEGSKA (reference sequence). CD4+ T cells specific for antigen were expanded with viral peptide pools by the ViraFEST assay before sequencing. Having been cultured for less than 13 days, the cells underwent CD4+ T cell isolation. This person caught SARS-CoV-2 sometime from March to December 2020, and PCR testing confirmed the infection. This specimen belongs to a study of vaccination effects on CD4 cells after COVID-19. On the study more broadly: Samples were given by two convalescent patients 16 days and one week before vaccination.

Study conclusions and caveats: Few convalescent patients were included, and no early post-infection timepoints were sampled.

TCRdb's copy holds only in-frame clones and misses some; the assay was immunoSEQ multiplex PCR. The data show about 24,000 clones, around 76% seen once. The sample consisted of CD4+ T cells from PBMCs cultured with SARS-CoV-2 spike peptides, taken before COVID-19 vaccination. The sequence was obtained from a human donor who had a prior SARS-CoV-2 infection. The V and J genes are TRBV20-1 and TRBJ2-1; D uncertain. In DNA form, the CDR3 reads TGCAGCGGCGTGGTCTACAATGAGCAGTTCTTC. Translation gives CSGVVYNEQFF.